This T cell receptor beta chain was profiled in a study of shared clonotypes between healthy human individuals. In regard to this clone: As yet, its antigen is unknown.

Deep-level running was used for the assay. The method was immunoSEQ multiplex PCR; TCRdb's version includes in-frame clones alone and lacks a portion of them. The data show roughly 2,500,000 clones, 80% to 95% seen once. Study-level points and caveats: Naive CD4 clonotype sharing across several donors was approximately 5%. Despite large depth, sorted-subset datasets appeared incompletely sequenced.

Donors were Caucasian adults residing in Nashville, Tennessee, USA. CDR3 size: 15 residues. V gave up 6 bases and J gave up 9 bases; unmatched junction bases: 12. CDR1 and CDR2 (germline): LNHDA, SQIVND (reference sequence). Sequencing used naive CD4+ T cells from PBMCs. Noted subset: CD45RA+ positively selected. This receptor was identified in a man aged 18 to 35 in good health. Some clones in this sample may be carry-over from other donors' samples. The V call is TRBV19, the J call TRBJ2-1, with 9 bases aligning to TRBD2. The CDR3 DNA is TGTGCCAGTAGGGATTTGGCTAGCGGGACCCTTGAGCAGTTCTTC. Protein product: CASRDLASGTLEQFF.